The entry that follows covers one T cell receptor beta chain sequence. What it binds is not known. This may arise from a read error, as a much more abundant clone is one base away. The CDR3 ends on some other residue instead of the conserved phenylalanine or tryptophan, so this is likely a read error. Using RNA template, CDR3s of TCR alpha and beta were amplified with iRepertoire arm-PCR. For one-step reverse transcription and amplification, roughly 100-400 ng of tissue mRNA or PBMC total RNA was used. TCRdb independently ran MiXCR on the multiplex PCR reads; one entry per CDR3 protein. The sample has about 110,000 distinct CDR3 sequences; 20% to 30% are singletons. This CDR3 region has 16 residues. Trimming cost V 0 bases and J 3 bases, with 14 bases left between them. Germline V gene lookup returns CDR1 MGHRA and CDR2 YSYEKL. These data originate in a study of glioma-infiltrating T cells. Study-wide results and caveats: Tissue-blood divergence was below expectation in non-neoplastic patients, above in gliomas. Tissue and blood shared very few CDR3 sequences.

The sample was glioma tissue, nonneoplastic brain tissue, or PBMCs (not recorded which). The source is a human donor with low-grade glioma or glioblastoma, undergoing nonglioma brain surgery, or in good health (not recorded which). The chain links TRBV4-1 to TRBJ1-2; D gene uncertain. The CDR3 here is CASSQDHLGRDYGYTL. The CDR3 bases are TGCGCCAGCAGCCAAGATCACTTAGGGCGCGACTATGGCTACACCTTA.